This T cell receptor (beta chain) is drawn from a study of shared T cell receptors in the human thymus. Here immunoSEQ multiplex PCR was the method, and the copy in TCRdb shows in-frame clones only, minus some. The repertoire has about 610,000 clones, approximately 88% of them found once; the top ten carry approximately 0.01%. The CDR3 loop spans 18 amino acids. J was trimmed by 0 bases and V by 3 bases; bases with no gene match: 13. Germline values: CDR1 SGHNT, CDR2 YYREEE (reference sequence). The sample also formed part of further work on human thymus T cells. According to that study: The donors were infants in Finland with congenital heart defects, otherwise immunologically healthy. Thymic material originated from resections removed in the course of corrective heart surgery. Repertoires sampled from thymus and blood appeared biased in V and J gene usage. Highly overlapping thymic repertoires in unrelated individuals were reported by related research.

Sequenced: thymocytes. The TCR originated in a boy less than two years old with a congenital heart defect. The rearrangement uses TRBV5-4 and TRBJ2-3, with 7 nucleotides matching TRBD2. The CDR3 reads CASSSFNPSGTSTDTQYF. In DNA form, the CDR3 reads TGTGCCAGCAGCTCTTTCAATCCTAGCGGAACTAGCACAGATACGCAGTATTTT.